This T cell receptor beta chain originates from a study of blood T cell repertoires in COVID-19 (dated by TCRdb to between 2020 and 2021). Looking at the study overall: Samples from collaborators originated in the United States, Italy and Spain and spanned both the acute and convalescent phases of COVID-19. The prospective study material was composed of cDNA or gDNA derived from T cells, B-cell-depleted T cells, or PBMCs. Subjects who had been exposed to COVID-19, were actively infected with it, or had recovered from it provided the deeply sampled blood TCRbeta repertoires that made up the dataset. A freely available public database, intended as a resource for researchers studying the immune response to SARS-CoV-2, is where the repertoires were released. The samples were drawn from the first 160 participants of the ongoing ImmuneRACE study and from under 1,500 subjects provided by 6 global collaborators. The sample metadata nearly always contained a de-identified subject ID, COVID-19 status, age in years and sex. Where available, HLA class I and class II types were taken from metadata supplied by the sample provider and were not determined by assay-based typing.

The CDR3 contains 12 residues, cysteine and phenylalanine counted. Kept here is only the CDR3 DNA, which spans 36 bases and is read in frame from base 1. Taken from the germline V gene, the CDR1 and CDR2 loops are SGHNT and YENEEA. Germline trimming: 9 bases from V, 3 bases from J; junction bases outside gene matches: 2. Concerning this clone itself: Its antigen remains undetermined. Qualities for individual bases were not recorded, and no much larger clone is one base off.

What the research found in general, with its limitations: The amount of clinical and demographic metadata varied by source and participant and was provided uncurated.

Participants in the prospective study were aged roughly 18 to 100 years, lived in 20 to 25 United States geographic areas, and enrolled through a virtual design. Cohort assignment in the prospective study relied on participant-reported clinical history from a screening survey and a study questionnaire. Exposed participants had been in contact with someone with a PCR-confirmed or clinician-diagnosed COVID-19 case within 2 weeks of study entry. Each participant in the prospective study had whole blood, serum and a nasopharyngeal or oropharyngeal swab collected by mobile phlebotomists. Additional blood draws and questionnaires over an approximately two-month period could optionally be provided by prospective study participants. Before DNA extraction, prospective study blood samples were shipped either frozen or at room temperature. The immunoSEQ Assay, a bias-controlled multiplex PCR, was used to amplify TCRbeta CDR3 regions from genomic DNA. Per the original workflow: Within the assay, amplification of reference gene primers was used to estimate how many nucleated cells each sample contained. To quantify the absolute abundance of each unique TCRbeta CDR3 rearrangement, sequence reads were collapsed and filtered. Productive Simpson clonality was computed per sample as the square root of Simpson's diversity index over productive rearrangements. The source is immuneACCESS, and TCRdb retained only in-frame sequences with V and J called. Part of the clones is not carried over; for the studies checked, unresolved V genes explain less than half of this, and the remainder is unexplained. V, J and clone size were drawn from that table, and D and trimming were deduced from the DNA. This sample is represented by 300,000 or so clones; roughly 86% of them were singletons. Under 3.5% of the sample is held by the ten biggest clonotypes.

The chain employs TRBV11-3 and TRBJ1-1; the junction holds 9 bases that match TRBD1. Material: PBMCs or T cells enriched from blood (not recorded which). The origin of this receptor is a woman aged 45-65 years who had been exposed to COVID-19. The DNA reads TGTGCCAGTGACAGGGGGGACACTGAAGCTTTCTTT. This codes for CASDRGDTEAFF.